Included here is one TCR beta chain sequence, with context. These data belong to a study of cytomegalovirus exposure and HLA in healthy donors. Germline CDR1 is SGHNT and CDR2 is YENEEA. This CDR3 is built from 14 residues. The V end was cut by 5 bases, the J end by 6 bases, with 17 bases between. Primers: 60 Vbeta forward and 13 Jbeta reverse. Clones were read by immunoSEQ multiplex PCR, and TCRdb kept only the in-frame ones, dropping some. The sample contains 150,000 to 200,000 clones, roughly 83% of which appear only once. This rearrangement joins TRBV11-3 to TRBJ2-7, with a tentative D call TRBD2 (5 bases). The clonotype originates from a man in his thirties or forties in good health and CMV-seronegative. Source material: PBMCs. CDR3: CASSAFERSGEQYF. The CDR3 nucleotides are TGTGCCAGCAGCGCCTTTGAGCGGTCCGGCGAGCAGTACTTC.